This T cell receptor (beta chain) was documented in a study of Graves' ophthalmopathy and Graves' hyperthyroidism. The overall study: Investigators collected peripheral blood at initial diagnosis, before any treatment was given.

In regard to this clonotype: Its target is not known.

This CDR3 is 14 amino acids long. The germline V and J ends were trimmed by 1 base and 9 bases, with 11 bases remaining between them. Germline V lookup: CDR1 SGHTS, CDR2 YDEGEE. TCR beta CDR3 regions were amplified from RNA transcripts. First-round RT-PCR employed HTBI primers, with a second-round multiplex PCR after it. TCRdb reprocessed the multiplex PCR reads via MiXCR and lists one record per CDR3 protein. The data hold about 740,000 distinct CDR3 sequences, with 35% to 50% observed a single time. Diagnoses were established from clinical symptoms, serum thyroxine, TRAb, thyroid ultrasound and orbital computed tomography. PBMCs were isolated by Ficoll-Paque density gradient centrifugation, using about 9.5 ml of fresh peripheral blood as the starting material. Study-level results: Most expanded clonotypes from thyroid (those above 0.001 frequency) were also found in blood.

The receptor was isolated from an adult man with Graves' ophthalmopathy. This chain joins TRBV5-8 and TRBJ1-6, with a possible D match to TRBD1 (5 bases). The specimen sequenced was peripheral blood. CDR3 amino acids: CASSLQGLISPLHF. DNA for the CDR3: TGTGCCAGCAGCTTGCAGGGTTTGATTTCACCCCTCCACTTT.